The 14 T cell receptor beta chains listed next were all sequenced from one sample in a study of cytomegalovirus exposure and HLA in healthy donors (dated by TCRdb to the late 2010s). Library prep was done by the immunoSEQ multiplex PCR assay. TCRdb provides this immuneACCESS table in a form limited to in-frame rearrangements. Some clones are lacking; in checked studies, under half of them reflect an unresolved V gene, and why the rest are absent is not known. The table for this sample lists a few hundred thousand clones; around 86% of them were counted only once. The ten largest make up approximately 0.84% of the sample. Sequencing was done on a sample of PBMCs. The receptors derive from a woman between 18 and 30 years old in good health and CMV-seronegative.

The rearrangement joins TRBV10-3 to TRBJ2-5; the match to TRBD2 covers 7 bases. The CDR3 covers 13 residues. The germline gives CDR1 ENHRY, CDR2 SYGVKD. The junction had 9 bases not matched to a gene; V was cut back by 10 bases and J by 4 bases. CDR3 sequence: CATSGGGGETQYF. The CDR3 DNA reads as TGTGCCACCAGCGGCGGGGGAGGAGAGACCCAGTACTTC.

V and J are TRBV7-2 and TRBJ2-5; tentatively, D is TRBD1 (5 bases). V was clipped by 2 bases and J by 3 bases, with 13 bases between them. From germline, CDR1 is SGHTA and CDR2 FQGNSA. This CDR3 spans 15 amino acids. The CDR3 nucleotides read TGTGCCAGCAGCTTATCGTACAGGCTCGAAGAGACCCAGTACTTC. Protein sequence: CASSLSYRLEETQYF. Supplemented by reference TRBV7-2 and TRBJ2-5, the full variable domain reads GAGVSQSPSNKVTEKGKDVELRCDPISGHTALYWYRQSLGQGLEFLIYFQGNSAPDKSGLPSDRFSAERTGGSVSTLTIQRTQQEDSAVYLCASSLSYRLEETQYFGPGTRLLVL.

In its sample, this clone was seen a few times. The chain recombines TRBV2 with TRBJ2-1; 8 nucleotides align to TRBD2. After removal of 7 bases from V and 5 bases from J, the junction contained 4 bases not matched to a gene. The germline V gene has CDR1 SNHLY and CDR2 FYNNEI. The CDR3 totals 13 residues. CDR3 DNA: TGTGCCAGCAACCAGCGGGGGAACAATGAGCAGTTCTTC. Encoded protein: CASNQRGNNEQFF.

The chain has TRBV5-4 and TRBJ2-1, with TRBD2 identical over 7 bases. The CDR3 extends over 16 amino acids. V was clipped by 4 bases and J by 7 bases; unmatched bases: 14. Germline values: CDR1 SGHNT, CDR2 YYREEE (reference sequence). CDR3 loop: CASSPAGGSKRNEQFF. CDR3 sequence (DNA): TGTGCCAGCAGCCCGGCAGGCGGGAGTAAGCGGAATGAGCAGTTCTTC.

This sequence joins TRBV7-8 and TRBJ2-7; no clear D gene. This CDR3 comprises 14 residues. Germline CDR1 and CDR2: SGHVS and FQNEAQ. The V gene lost 5 bases and the J gene lost 0 bases, with 11 bases spanning the gap. The CDR3 loop is CASSPSPSSYEQYF. The CDR3 bases are TGTGCCAGCAGCCCCTCCCCGAGCTCCTACGAGCAGTACTTC. The whole variable domain, filled in from reference TRBV7-8 and TRBJ2-7, reads GAGVSQSPRYKVAKRGQDVALRCDPISGHVSLFWYQQALGQGPEFLTYFQNEAQLDKSGLPSDRFFAERPEGSVSTLKIQRTQQEDSAVYLCASSPSPSSYEQYFGPGTRLTVT.

The V and J genes are TRBV6-5 and TRBJ2-1; D is perhaps TRBD2 (5 bases). CDR1 is MNHEY, CDR2 SVGAGI, per germline. Trimming pared 0 bases from V and 8 bases from J, leaving 11 bases between. The CDR3 totals 14 residues. CDR3 sequence reads: CASSYSAGMDEQFF. CDR3 nucleotides: TGTGCCAGCAGTTACTCGGCGGGTATGGATGAGCAGTTCTTC.

V gene TRBV2 combines with J gene TRBJ2-7; maybe TRBD2 (5 bases). The CDR3 length is 13 residues. Germline loops: CDR1 SNHLY, CDR2 FYNNEI. Trimming cost V 3 bases and J 6 bases, with 12 bases left between them. CDR3 nucleotides: TGTGCCAGCAGTGAGGCGGGCACGGGCGAGCAGTACTTC. Its protein is CASSEAGTGEQYF. The entire variable domain, with the rest obtained from reference TRBV2 and TRBJ2-7, is as follows: EPEVTQTPSHQVTQMGQEVILRCVPISNHLYFYWYRQILGQKVEFLVSFYNNEISEKSEIFDDQFSVERPDGSNFTLKIRSTKLEDSAMYFCASSEAGTGEQYFGPGTRLTVT.

The chain is built from TRBV5-6 and TRBJ2-3, with D hard to call. V was pared by 1 base and J by 6 bases, with 9 bases between. Germline CDR1 is SGHDT and CDR2 is YYEEEE. The CDR3 covers 13 residues. The CDR3 region has the DNA TGTGCCAGCAGCTTGCCTAGTTTGGATACGCAGTATTTT. Protein sequence: CASSLPSLDTQYF.

This rearrangement joins TRBV6-6 to TRBJ1-5; TRBD1 matches at 10 bases. CDR1 is MNHNY and CDR2 is SVGAGI in the germline V gene (reference sequence). This CDR3 is 14 amino acids long. The junction had 3 bases not matched to a gene; V was cut back by 5 bases and J by 5 bases. The DNA for the CDR3 is TGTGCCAGCAGTCTGGACAGGGGGGATCAGCCCCAGCATTTT. It encodes CASSLDRGDQPQHF.

This chain links TRBV5-1 with TRBJ2-1, with a tentative D call TRBD1 (7 bases). Germline V gene lookup returns CDR1 SGHRS and CDR2 YFSETQ. V was clipped by 4 bases and J by 4 bases, with 12 bases between them. This CDR3 comprises 14 residues. CDR3 bases: TGCGCCAGCAGCGACCAGGGGGGTTACAATGAGCAGTTCTTC. This encodes CASSDQGGYNEQFF.

The chain is built from TRBV7-2 and TRBJ2-7; a possible D gene is TRBD2 (5 bases). The CDR3 is made up of 14 amino acids. Germline loops: CDR1 SGHTA, CDR2 FQGNSA. V was shortened by 1 base and J by 4 bases, with 11 bases between the two germline ends. As DNA, the CDR3 is TGTGCCAGCAGCTTAGATCGTTCGGGGTACGAGCAGTACTTC. Translation: CASSLDRSGYEQYF.

The chain uses TRBV6-4 and TRBJ2-3; D unresolved. Germline V gene lookup returns CDR1 MRHNA and CDR2 SNTAGT. V was pared by 0 bases and J by 1 base, with 5 bases between. The CDR3 is made up of 14 amino acids. The CDR3 loop is CASSDSVGTDTQYF. The CDR3 coding sequence is TGTGCCAGCAGTGACTCGGTAGGCACAGATACGCAGTATTTT.

The chain combines TRBV2 with TRBJ1-1, with no clear D. Germline V CDR1 and CDR2: SNHLY, FYNNEI. Trimming left V 7 bases short and J 0 bases short, with 9 bases between. This CDR3 has 13 residues. CDR3 DNA: TGTGCCAGCACCGGAGAAATGAACACTGAAGCTTTCTTT. Amino acids: CASTGEMNTEAFF.

The V call is TRBV11-3, the J call TRBJ1-1, with a possible D match to TRBD1 (5 bases). Germline CDR1 SGHNT, CDR2 YENEEA. The ends were cut back, 5 bases at V and 5 bases at J, with 18 bases in the middle. The CDR3 consists of 15 residues. CDR3 bases: TGTGCCAGCAGCCCAAAGGCGGAGGGGCGGACTGAAGCTTTCTTT. Amino acid sequence: CASSPKAEGRTEAFF.